These T cell receptor beta chains were read from a single sample in a study of T cell clones after liver transplantation. Assay: immunoSEQ multiplex PCR; the TCRdb copy retains only in-frame clones and omits some. The table has about 16,000 clones, 80% to 90% seen once. The sample consisted of CD8+ T cells from blood, taken about 46 months after liver transplant. All receptors derive from a human patient who received a liver transplant. Some of these T cells may belong to the graft donor. CDR3s include the opening cysteine and the closing phenylalanine or tryptophan. The D gene is left open where the match is weak. Not every row has a clone size; where given, it reads once, few, many or a size class.

clone_size	j_call	cdr3_length	d_call	v_call	cdr3_nt	cdr3_aa
NA	TRBJ2-1	15	NA	TRBV7-8	TGTGCCAGCAGCCAGCGGACCAGGGTCTCCAATGAGCAGTTCTTC	CASSQRTRVSNEQFF
NA	TRBJ2-7	15	NA	TRBV9	TGTGCCAGCAGCGGCGGGGCCGCTAGCTCCTACGAGCAGTACTTC	CASSGGAASSYEQYF
NA	TRBJ2-7	17	TRBD2	TRBV27	TGTGCCAGCAGTTCCCCTTATGCGGGCGCGGGAGGATACGAGCAGTACTTC	CASSSPYAGAGGYEQYF
NA	TRBJ1-4	15	NA	TRBV25-1	TGTGCCAGCAGCTTAACCGGGCAGGGAGATGAAAAACTGTTTTTT	CASSLTGQGDEKLFF
NA	TRBJ1-5	14	NA	TRBV19	TGTGCCAGTAGTTGGGGGGGATACAATCAGCCCCAGCATTTT	CASSWGGYNQPQHF
few	TRBJ2-7	16	NA	TRBV9	TGTGCCAGCAGCGGGTGGACGATCGAAGGGACCTACGAGCAGTACTTC	CASSGWTIEGTYEQYF
NA	TRBJ2-1	12	NA	TRBV7-9	TGTGCCAGCAGCTTACTGCCTCGGGAGCAGTTCTTC	CASSLLPREQFF
NA	TRBJ1-1	12	NA	TRBV7-6	TGTGCCAGCAGCCCCCCGACTATTGAAGCTTTCTTT	CASSPPTIEAFF
NA	TRBJ1-1	13	NA	TRBV7-9	TGTGCCAGCAGCTTCATCGGGGACACTGAAGCTTTCTTT	CASSFIGDTEAFF
NA	TRBJ1-1	14	TRBD1	TRBV7-3	TGTGCCAGCAGCTCGCAGGGGGCGAGAAATGAAGCTTTCTTT	CASSSQGARNEAFF
NA	TRBJ1-5	17	NA	TRBV19	TGTGCCAGTACCGTCTTTTGGGGGGCGGGGGCCAATCAGCCCCAGCATTTT	CASTVFWGAGANQPQHF
NA	TRBJ2-7	13	TRBD1	TRBV19	TGTGCCAGTAGTTTCGGACAGGGGGCCGAGCAGTACTTC	CASSFGQGAEQYF
medium-sized	TRBJ1-5	15	TRBD1	TRBV19	TGTGCCAGTAGTGCGACAGGGGCCTGGGGTCAGCCCCAGCATTTT	CASSATGAWGQPQHF
NA	TRBJ2-7	15	TRBD1	TRBV14	TGTGCCAGCAGCCTCGGGACAGGCCTCTCCTACGAGCAGTACTTC	CASSLGTGLSYEQYF
NA	TRBJ1-5	14	TRBD1	TRBV19	TGTGCCAGTAGTATGGGGACAGTCAATCAGCCCCAGCATTTT	CASSMGTVNQPQHF
NA	TRBJ2-7	13	NA	TRBV15	TGTGCCACCAGCAGAGATATTGCGAGCGAGCAGTACTTC	CATSRDIASEQYF
NA	TRBJ2-2	15	TRBD2	TRBV27	TGTGCCAGCAGTCTAGCGGGAGAGGGAACCGGGGAGCTGTTTTTT	CASSLAGEGTGELFF
NA	TRBJ2-7	16	TRBD2	TRBV28	TGTGCCAGCAGTTTGGTTTTAGCGGGGGGGCCCTACGAGCAGTACTTC	CASSLVLAGGPYEQYF
NA	TRBJ2-7	15	NA	TRBV9	TGTGCCAGCAGCGTAGAGCAAGTCCTGCTAGAAGAGCAGTACTTC	CASSVEQVLLEEQYF
NA	TRBJ1-1	14	NA	TRBV4-2	TGTGCCAGCAGCCAAGATCGAGAGTACACTGAAGCTTTCTTT	CASSQDREYTEAFF
NA	TRBJ2-2	13	NA	TRBV27	TGTGCCAGCAGTTTAGGAGACACCGGGGAGCTGTTTTTT	CASSLGDTGELFF
NA	TRBJ2-2	16	TRBD2	TRBV2	TGTGCCAGCAGTGAATGGGTAGCGGGAGACGTCGGGGAGCTGTTTTTT	CASSEWVAGDVGELFF
few	TRBJ2-3	17	NA	TRBV4-1	TGCGCCAGCAGCCAAGGTCCCGGGGGATTGGAAAAAGATACGCAGTATTTT	CASSQGPGGLEKDTQYF
NA	TRBJ2-1	14	TRBD2	TRBV5-1	TGCGCCAGCAGCTTGGTCGCGGGACTAGCGGAAAAGTTCTTC	CASSLVAGLAEKFF
NA	TRBJ2-3	16	NA	TRBV7-9	TGTGCCAGCAGCTTCCGACAGTCCACTAGCACAGATACGCAGTATTTT	CASSFRQSTSTDTQYF
few	TRBJ2-1	15	TRBD2	TRBV10-1	TGCGCCAGCAGTAATACTAGCGGGGGGTTCCATGAGCAGTTCTTC	CASSNTSGGFHEQFF
NA	TRBJ2-1	17	TRBD2	TRBV7-9	TGTGCCAGCAGCATAGTTTCCGGCGGGAGCTTCTACAATGAGCAGTTCTTC	CASSIVSGGSFYNEQFF
NA	TRBJ2-7	14	TRBD2	TRBV25-1	TGTGCCAGCAGCGAGGGACTAGCTCGACACGAGCAGTACTTC	CASSEGLARHEQYF
NA	TRBJ1-1	14	NA	TRBV5-4	TGTGCCAGCAGCTCTCGACAGGCTCCCCCCCAAGCTTTCTTT	CASSSRQAPPQAFF
once	TRBJ2-2	19	TRBD1	TRBV6-1	TGTGCCAGCAGTGAGCCTAAACTAATTTTGACAGGGGTATCCGGGGAGCTGTTTTTT	CASSEPKLILTGVSGELFF
NA	TRBJ1-2	17	NA	TRBV19	TGTGCCAGTAGTTTTTCCGTACGACCATATAGTCCCTATGGCTACACCTTC	CASSFSVRPYSPYGYTF
NA	TRBJ2-1	17	NA	TRBV4-2	TGTGCCAGCAGCCAAGTCCCGGACGCGCCGGCTTACAATGAGCAGTTCTTC	CASSQVPDAPAYNEQFF
few	TRBJ1-2	14	TRBD1	TRBV9	TGTGCCAGCAGCGGACGGTTGGACAGGGGGAGGTACACCTTC	CASSGRLDRGRYTF
NA	TRBJ2-7	13	NA	TRBV28	TGTGCCAGCAGTTGGGCAGGATCTCGCGAGCAGTACTTC	CASSWAGSREQYF
NA	TRBJ2-7	14	NA	TRBV13	TGTGCCAGCAGCCCAATCGGGGGGCAGTACGAGCAGTACTTC	CASSPIGGQYEQYF
NA	TRBJ2-3	17	TRBD2	TRBV28	TGTGCCAGCGGATTGTTAGCGGGAGGGATCGGTGGGGATACGCAGTATTTT	CASGLLAGGIGGDTQYF
few	TRBJ2-7	14	NA	TRBV28	TGTGCCAGCAGTTTATCCCCGGGGCCCTACGAGCAGTACTTC	CASSLSPGPYEQYF
NA	TRBJ2-7	15	NA	TRBV6-1	TGTGCCAGCAGTGACCTCGGGACTCCTGGCCACGAGCAGTACTTC	CASSDLGTPGHEQYF
NA	TRBJ2-1	14	TRBD2	TRBV7-2	TGTGCCAGCAGCTCGACTAGCGGGAGAGGTGAGCAGTTCTTC	CASSSTSGRGEQFF
NA	TRBJ2-7	15	TRBD2	TRBV27	TGTGCCAGCAGTCCCTCCTCACTAGCGGGAGGTGAGCAGTACTTC	CASSPSSLAGGEQYF
few	TRBJ1-2	13	NA	TRBV5-1	TGCGCCAGCAGCTTGACAGAGAACTATGGCTACACCTTC	CASSLTENYGYTF
NA	TRBJ1-1	12	NA	TRBV4-3	TGCGCCAGCAGCCATCCGGGACACGAAGCTTTCTTT	CASSHPGHEAFF
NA	TRBJ2-3	13	NA	TRBV6-6	TGTGCCAGCGGTTGGCGGTCCACAGATACGCAGTATTTT	CASGWRSTDTQYF
NA	TRBJ2-7	15	TRBD2	TRBV27	TGTGCCAGCAGTTTCGGACTAGCGGGAGTGGGTGAGCAGTACTTC	CASSFGLAGVGEQYF
once	TRBJ1-2	16	TRBD1	TRBV2	TGTGCCAGCGGTGGACAGGGGGCGGTTATGCGCTCTGGCTACACCTTC	CASGGQGAVMRSGYTF
NA	TRBJ2-7	14	NA	TRBV7-9	TGTGCCAGCAGCCCGGCCGGGCCTTCCTACGAGCAGTACTTC	CASSPAGPSYEQYF